The source of this T cell receptor beta chain is a study of neurological immune-mediated disorders. Overall study results and limits: The greatest TCR clonal expansion occurred in HTLV-1-associated myelopathy and the least in multiple sclerosis, which fell below healthy controls.

The unsorted libraries were prepared from 2 million PBMCs (stored at -80 C). Template-switch 5'RACE cDNA synthesis added a 10-nucleotide unique molecular identifier. Over 160 million TCR-beta sequences from 15-18 subjects came from every sequencing run. In TCRdb, the 5' RACE reads were re-called with MiXCR into one record per CDR3 protein. In the table there are 20,000 to 25,000 distinct CDR3 sequences, about 15% of which are singletons. On this clonotype: The antigen remains unidentified.

The germline V gene encodes CDR1 LGHNA and CDR2 YSLEER. The CDR3 consists of 15 residues. Trimming took 0 bases from V and 5 from J, leaving 13 bases between them. This clonotype was obtained from a female donor with HTLV-1-associated myelopathy (HAM/TSP). The specimen sequenced was PBMCs. This chain uses TRBV4-3 with TRBJ2-5; tentatively, D is TRBD1 or TRBD2 (6 bases each). This CDR3 is CASSQELRGLETQYF. The CDR3 DNA follows: TGCGCCAGCAGCCAAGAACTCAGGGGACTCGAGACCCAGTACTTC.